This TCR beta chain emerged from a study of human CD8 memory T cell subsets. Study results and limitations: Clonotypes that made up the stem-like memory T cell repertoire overlapped minimally with the precursor exhausted T cell repertoire. Stem-like memory T cells and precursor exhausted T cells both came out with similarly high diversity, but effector memory cells did not. Estimates that used Chao1 suggested higher diversity in stem-like memory T cells than in precursor exhausted T cells.

TCR beta libraries were made by UMI-labeled 5' RACE. Reanalyzing the 5' RACE reads, TCRdb keeps one entry per CDR3 protein, without DNA. The sample totals approximately 6,200 distinct CDR3 sequences. The CDR3 has 15 amino acids. From germline, CDR1 is MGHRA and CDR2 YSYEKL. As for this clonotype: Antigen: not known.

TPEX cells were exhausted-like CCR7+ PD-1+ TIGIT+ early memory CD8+ T cells. Negative magnetic selection enriched total CD8+ T cells. The chain has TRBV4-1 and TRBJ1-5; TCRdb gives TRBD1 as the D gene, but with no DNA this cannot be confirmed. Sequences were obtained from CD8+ T cells from PBMCs. The clonotype comes from a human donor in good health. CDR3 amino acids: CASSPGPDSNQPQHF.